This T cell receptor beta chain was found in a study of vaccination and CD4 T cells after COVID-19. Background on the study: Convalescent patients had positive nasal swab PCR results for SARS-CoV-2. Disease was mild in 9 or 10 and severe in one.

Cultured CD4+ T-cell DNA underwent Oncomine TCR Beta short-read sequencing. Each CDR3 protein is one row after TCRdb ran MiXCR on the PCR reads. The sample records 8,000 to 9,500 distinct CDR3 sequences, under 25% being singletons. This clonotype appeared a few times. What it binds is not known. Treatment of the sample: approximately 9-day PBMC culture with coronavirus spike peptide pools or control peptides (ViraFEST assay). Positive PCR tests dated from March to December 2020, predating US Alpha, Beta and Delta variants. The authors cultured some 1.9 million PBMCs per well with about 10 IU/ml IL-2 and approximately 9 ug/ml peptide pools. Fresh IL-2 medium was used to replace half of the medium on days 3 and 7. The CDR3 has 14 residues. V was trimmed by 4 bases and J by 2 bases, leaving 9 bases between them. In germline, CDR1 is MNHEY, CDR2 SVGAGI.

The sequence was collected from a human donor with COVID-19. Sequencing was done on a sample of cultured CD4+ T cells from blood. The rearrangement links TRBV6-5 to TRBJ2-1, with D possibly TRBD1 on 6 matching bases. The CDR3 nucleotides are TGTGCCAGCAGTTGGCCAGGGGCCTACAATGAGCAGTTCTTC. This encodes CASSWPGAYNEQFF.